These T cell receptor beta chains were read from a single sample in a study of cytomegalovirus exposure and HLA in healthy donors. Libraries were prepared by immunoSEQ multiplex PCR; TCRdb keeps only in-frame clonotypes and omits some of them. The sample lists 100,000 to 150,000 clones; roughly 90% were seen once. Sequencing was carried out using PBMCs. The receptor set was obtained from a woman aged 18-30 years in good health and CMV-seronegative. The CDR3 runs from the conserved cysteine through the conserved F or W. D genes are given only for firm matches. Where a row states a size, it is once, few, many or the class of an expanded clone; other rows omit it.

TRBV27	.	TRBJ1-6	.	TGTGCCAGCAGCCGGGAGAATTCACCCCTCCACTTT	CASSRENSPLHF
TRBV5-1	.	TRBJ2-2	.	TGCGCCAGCCAACCGCTGACAGGCTGGTCCGGGGAGCTGTTTTTT	CASQPLTGWSGELFF
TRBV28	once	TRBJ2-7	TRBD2	TGTGCCAGCAGTTTAGGGCGGGGGTCGGACTCCTACGAGCAGTACTTC	CASSLGRGSDSYEQYF
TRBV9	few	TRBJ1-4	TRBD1	TGTGCCAGCAGCGACGGGACAGGGGGTGAAAAACTGTTTTTT	CASSDGTGGEKLFF
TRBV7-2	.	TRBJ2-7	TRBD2	TGTGCCAGCACCGTAACTAGCGGGGCCGCCTACGAGCAGTACTTC	CASTVTSGAAYEQYF
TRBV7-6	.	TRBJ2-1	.	TGTGCCAGCAGCCCAACCCTATTCGATGAGCAGTTCTTC	CASSPTLFDEQFF
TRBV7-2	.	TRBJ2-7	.	TGTGCCAGCAGCCCGGGACTCTCATACTCCTACGAGCAGTACTTC	CASSPGLSYSYEQYF
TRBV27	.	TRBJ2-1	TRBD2	TGTGCCAGCAGTTTATTGGGACTAGCGGGAGGGCCGAGCTCCTACAATGAGCAGTTCTTC	CASSLLGLAGGPSSYNEQFF
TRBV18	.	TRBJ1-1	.	TGTGCCAGCTCACCACGGAGCAGTGGAGACACTGAAGCTTTCTTT	CASSPRSSGDTEAFF
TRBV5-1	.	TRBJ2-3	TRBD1	TGCGCCAGCAGCCTTGGTGGGGGACAGGGCACAGATACGCAGTATTTT	CASSLGGGQGTDTQYF
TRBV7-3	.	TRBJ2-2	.	TGTGCCAGCAGCTTACGAGGGACATCGAACACCGGGGAGCTGTTTTTT	CASSLRGTSNTGELFF
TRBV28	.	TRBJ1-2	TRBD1	TGTGCCAGCAGTCGACAGGGGCAGGTCTATGGCTACACCTTC	CASSRQGQVYGYTF
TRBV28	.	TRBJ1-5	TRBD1	TGTGCCAGCAGCCCCAGAGGACAGGGTAGCAATCAGCCCCAGCATTTT	CASSPRGQGSNQPQHF
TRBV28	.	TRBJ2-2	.	TGTGCCAGCAGTTTAAGACAGTTGAACACCGGGGAGCTGTTTTTT	CASSLRQLNTGELFF
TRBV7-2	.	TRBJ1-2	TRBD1	TGTGCCAGCAGCTGGGACAGGGTTAGGGGCTACACCTTC	CASSWDRVRGYTF
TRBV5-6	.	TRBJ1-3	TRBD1	TGTGCCAGCAGCTTCCAGGGGGCGCATGGAAACACCATATATTTT	CASSFQGAHGNTIYF
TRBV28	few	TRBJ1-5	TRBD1	TGTGCCAGCAGGGGGACAGGGGAACAGCCCCAGCATTTT	CASRGTGEQPQHF
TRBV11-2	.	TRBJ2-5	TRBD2	TGTGCCAGCAGCTTAGGGCTAGCGGGAGCGGGGGAGACCCAGTACTTC	CASSLGLAGAGETQYF
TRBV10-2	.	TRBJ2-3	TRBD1	TGCGCCAGCACCTCGACAGGGGGGCCACGAGATACGCAGTATTTT	CASTSTGGPRDTQYF
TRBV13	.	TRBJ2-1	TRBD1	TGTGCCAGCAGCGACAAAGGACAGGGGGCTTATGAGCAGTTCTTC	CASSDKGQGAYEQFF
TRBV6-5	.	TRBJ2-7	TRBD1	TGTGCCAGCAGAGCCGGGACAGGGGGGACCTACGAGCAGTACTTC	CASRAGTGGTYEQYF
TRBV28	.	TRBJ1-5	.	TGTGCCAGCAGTACGTTCGGGCGGGACCAGCCCCAGCATTTT	CASSTFGRDQPQHF
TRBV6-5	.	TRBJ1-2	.	TGTGCCAGCACCCCCGGGGGGGCCCCTGGCTACACCTTC	CASTPGGAPGYTF
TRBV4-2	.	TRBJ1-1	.	TGTGCCAGCAGCCAAGATCGGGTGACAGGAGCGGCTTTCTTT	CASSQDRVTGAAFF
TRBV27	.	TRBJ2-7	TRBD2	TGTGCCAGCAGATCGCTAGCGGGGAAACTCTCCTACGAGCAGTACTTC	CASRSLAGKLSYEQYF
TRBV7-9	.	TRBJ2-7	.	TGTGCCAGCAGCCAGGCCACGGGGGTCCCCTACGAGCAGTACTTC	CASSQATGVPYEQYF
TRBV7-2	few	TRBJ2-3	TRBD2	TGTGCCAGCAGCCCGGCCCAGACTAGCGGGGCCCCGACGCAGTATTTT	CASSPAQTSGAPTQYF
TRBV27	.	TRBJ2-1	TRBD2	TGTGCCAGCAGTTCAGCAGCCGGACTAGCGGGAAGAAATGAGCAGTTCTTC	CASSSAAGLAGRNEQFF
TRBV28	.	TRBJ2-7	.	TGTGCCAGCGCCAGGGGCGGAACCAAGTCCTACGAGCAGTACTTC	CASARGGTKSYEQYF
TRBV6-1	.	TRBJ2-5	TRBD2	TGTGCCAGCACCGGACTAGCGGGTGAGACCCAGTACTTC	CASTGLAGETQYF
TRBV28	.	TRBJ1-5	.	TGTGCCAGTGTTCCGGGGGGGCCGCGCAATCAGCCCCAGCATTTT	CASVPGGPRNQPQHF